These T cell receptor beta chains were read from a single sample in a study of T cell responses to AZD1222 COVID-19 vaccine. The data were produced by immunoSEQ multiplex PCR, yet TCRdb's version contains in-frame clones alone and is incomplete. The repertoire consists of around 160,000 clones, with just over 90% occurring once and the leading ten covering around 2.8%. The sequencing here drew on peripheral blood, taken on day 0 of MenACWY control vaccination. Receptor source: an adult in good health. Both conserved end residues are part of each CDR3. A D gene is named only where the DNA matches it firmly. Clone sizes are given selectively: once, few, many, or a class where the clone is expanded.

clone_size j_call v_call d_call cdr3_aa cdr3_nt
. TRBJ1-3 TRBV7-2 TRBD1 CASSLQGIPGNTIYF TGTGCCAGCAGCCTACAGGGGATCCCTGGAAACACCATATATTTT
. TRBJ1-5 TRBV29-1 . CSVGLGTNQPQHF TGCAGCGTTGGCCTGGGGACAAATCAGCCCCAGCATTTT
. TRBJ1-2 TRBV11-3 TRBD1 CASSSGTGKGGYTF TGTGCCAGCAGCTCCGGGACAGGGAAAGGCGGCTACACCTTC
. TRBJ2-7 TRBV3-1/TRBV3-2 . CASSQDAGVVEDEQYF TGTGCCAGCAGCCAAGATGCAGGGGTAGTAGAGGACGAGCAGTACTTC
. TRBJ2-1 TRBV28 TRBD2 CASSTLLERENNEQFF TGTGCCAGCAGCACCCTACTAGAGCGGGAGAACAATGAGCAGTTCTTC
. TRBJ1-4 TRBV2 . CASSPGRGNEKLFF TGTGCCAGCAGCCCCGGCAGGGGTAATGAAAAACTGTTTTTT
. TRBJ1-3 TRBV7-9 . CASSLFRGGTSGNTIYF TGTGCCAGCAGCTTATTTCGCGGAGGGACCTCTGGAAACACCATATATTTT
. TRBJ1-2 TRBV4-1 . CASSQEGTVYGYTF TGCGCCAGCAGCCAAGAGGGGACGGTCTATGGCTACACCTTC
. TRBJ1-5 TRBV6-5 . CASVEGQVNQPQHF TGTGCCAGCGTAGAGGGACAAGTGAATCAGCCCCAGCATTTT
. TRBJ2-2 TRBV10-3 . CAISGGKEGTGELFF TGTGCCATCAGCGGTGGAAAGGAGGGTACCGGGGAGCTGTTTTTT
once TRBJ1-4 TRBV2 . CASRSQGGTNEKLFF TGTGCCAGTCGATCCCAGGGCGGGACTAATGAAAAACTGTTTTTT
. TRBJ2-1 TRBV18 TRBD1 CASSSTGAYNEQFF TGTGCCAGCTCATCGACAGGGGCCTACAATGAGCAGTTCTTC
once TRBJ2-3 TRBV4-1 . CASSQEGSDTQYF TGCGCCAGCAGCCAAGAAGGATCAGATACGCAGTATTTT
. TRBJ1-6 TRBV27 TRBD1 CASVGTGNNSPLHF TGTGCCAGCGTTGGGACAGGGAATAATTCACCCCTCCACTTT
few TRBJ2-7 TRBV9 . CASSPSDSYEQYF TGTGCCAGCAGCCCATCCGACAGCTACGAGCAGTACTTC
. TRBJ1-6 TRBV27 TRBD1 CASSLQGRTPLHF TGTGCCAGCAGCCTACAGGGGCGGACACCCCTCCACTTT
once TRBJ1-1 TRBV6-1 TRBD1 CASSEEGTGPWGTEAFF TGTGCCAGCAGTGAAGAGGGGACAGGGCCATGGGGCACTGAAGCTTTCTTT
. TRBJ2-5 TRBV7-9 TRBD1 CASSSEGEGGAWETQYF TGTGCCAGCAGCTCCGAGGGGGAAGGGGGCGCTTGGGAGACCCAGTACTTC
. TRBJ1-1 TRBV24-1 TRBD1 CATSDPGQGSGTEAFF TGTGCCACCAGTGATCCGGGACAGGGTTCGGGCACTGAAGCTTTCTTT
. TRBJ2-1 TRBV19 . CAGPARDTGLVRVNEQFF TGTGCCGGACCCGCCCGGGACACCGGACTAGTTCGTGTCAATGAGCAGTTCTTC
. TRBJ1-3 TRBV27 TRBD1 CASSPRTGRPGNTIYF TGTGCCAGCAGTCCTCGGACAGGCCGACCTGGAAACACCATATATTTT
. TRBJ1-1 TRBV2 . CASSARDEAFF TGTGCCAGCAGTGCCCGGGATGAAGCTTTCTTT
. TRBJ2-1 TRBV18 . CASSPQGLGNEQFF TGTGCCAGCTCACCACAGGGGTTGGGCAATGAGCAGTTCTTC
. TRBJ2-7 TRBV7-9 TRBD2 CASSSPLGSGASYEQYF TGTGCCAGCAGCTCCCCGTTGGGTAGCGGGGCCTCCTACGAGCAGTACTTC
. TRBJ1-5 TRBV4-1 . CASSQDFQSNQPQHF TGCGCCAGCAGCCAAGACTTCCAGAGCAATCAGCCCCAGCATTTT
. TRBJ1-1 TRBV5-1 TRBD1 CASSLQTGVAFF TGCGCCAGCAGCTTACAAACAGGGGTGGCTTTCTTT
. TRBJ1-3 TRBV30 . CALSRTVSGNTIYF TGTGCCTTATCGCGGACTGTCTCTGGAAACACCATATATTTT
. TRBJ2-7 TRBV5-4 . CASSVGPTGQKTYEQYF TGTGCCAGCAGCGTGGGCCCAACCGGGCAGAAAACCTACGAGCAGTACTTC
. TRBJ1-6 TRBV18 . CASSPPWREGSPLHF TGTGCCAGCTCACCACCGTGGCGGGAGGGATCACCCCTCCACTTT
. TRBJ1-4 TRBV27 . CASSEAGSKLFF TGTGCCAGCAGTGAAGCGGGTTCCAAACTGTTTTTT
. TRBJ1-1 TRBV19 TRBD1 CASKGQGAMGTEAFF TGTGCCAGTAAGGGACAGGGTGCGATGGGCACTGAAGCTTTCTTT
once TRBJ2-7 TRBV6-5 TRBD1 CASSYRPGQGYYEQYF TGTGCCAGCAGTTACCGACCGGGACAGGGTTACTACGAGCAGTACTTC
. TRBJ2-5 TRBV4-1 . CASSQGTSQETQYF TGCGCCAGCAGCCAAGGCACGAGTCAGGAGACCCAGTACTTC
. TRBJ1-4 TRBV3-1/TRBV3-2 . CASSHPGGWFF TGTGCCAGCAGCCATCCGGGGGGATGGTTTTTT
. TRBJ1-1 TRBV6-5 . CASRENRNTEAFF TGTGCCAGCAGGGAGAACAGGAACACTGAAGCTTTCTTT
. TRBJ2-1 TRBV7-9 TRBD1 CASSLASGQGANEQFF TGTGCCAGCAGCTTAGCGTCCGGACAGGGGGCTAATGAGCAGTTCTTC
. TRBJ1-3 TRBV18 . CASSPWTPGSGNTIYF TGTGCCAGCTCACCTTGGACTCCAGGCTCTGGAAACACCATATATTTT
. TRBJ1-5 TRBV27 . CASSLLFLGLTNQPQHF TGTGCCAGCAGTCTCCTTTTTCTGGGGCTTACCAATCAGCCCCAGCATTTT
. TRBJ1-2 TRBV6-5 TRBD1 CASRPGTAYGYTF TGTGCCAGCAGGCCTGGGACAGCCTATGGCTACACCTTC
. TRBJ1-6 TRBV2 . CASSPWANSNSPLHF TGTGCCAGCAGCCCGTGGGCCAACAGTAATTCACCCCTCCACTTT
. TRBJ2-3 TRBV7-3 TRBD2 CASSLLAGVIDTQYF TGTGCCAGCAGCTTACTAGCGGGGGTAATAGATACGCAGTATTTT
. TRBJ2-5 TRBV29-1 . CSVGVAQETQYF TGCAGCGTTGGGGTAGCCCAAGAGACCCAGTACTTC
. TRBJ2-7 TRBV9 TRBD2 CASSQPGGAREQYF TGTGCCAGCAGCCAACCGGGGGGGGCCCGGGAGCAGTACTTC
. TRBJ1-3 TRBV6-5 TRBD1 CASIPARGLGNTIYF TGTGCCAGCATCCCAGCCAGGGGGCTAGGAAACACCATATATTTT
once TRBJ2-3 TRBV30 TRBD1 CAWSAGTGLLDTQYF TGTGCCTGGAGTGCCGGGACAGGGCTTTTGGATACGCAGTATTTT
. TRBJ2-3 TRBV27 . CASSLSSLNAADTQYF TGTGCCAGCAGTTTATCGTCCCTAAACGCGGCAGATACGCAGTATTTT
. TRBJ2-3 TRBV7-8 . CASSLREAKADTQYF TGTGCCAGCAGCTTAAGGGAGGCGAAAGCAGATACGCAGTATTTT
. TRBJ1-5 TRBV6-4 . CASSQQGGGNQPQHF TGTGCCAGCAGTCAACAGGGTGGGGGCAATCAGCCCCAGCATTTT
. TRBJ1-1 TRBV29-1 TRBD1 CSVDDVWGQQNTEAFF TGCAGCGTTGATGACGTTTGGGGACAGCAGAACACTGAAGCTTTCTTT
. TRBJ1-1 TRBV3-1/TRBV3-2 . CASSPSNRARRTEAFF TGTGCCAGCAGCCCCTCCAACCGGGCCCGGAGGACTGAAGCTTTCTTT